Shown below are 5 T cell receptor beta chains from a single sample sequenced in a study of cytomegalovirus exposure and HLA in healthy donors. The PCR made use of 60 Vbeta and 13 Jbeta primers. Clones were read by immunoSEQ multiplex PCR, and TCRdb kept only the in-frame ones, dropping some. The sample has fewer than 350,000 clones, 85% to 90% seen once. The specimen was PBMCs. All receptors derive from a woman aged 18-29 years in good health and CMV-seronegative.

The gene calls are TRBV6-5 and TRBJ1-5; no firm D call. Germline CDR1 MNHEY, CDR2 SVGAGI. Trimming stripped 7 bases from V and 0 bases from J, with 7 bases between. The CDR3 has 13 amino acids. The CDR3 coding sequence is TGTGCCAGCAAGCGGGATAGCAATCAGCCCCAGCATTTT. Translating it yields CASKRDSNQPQHF.

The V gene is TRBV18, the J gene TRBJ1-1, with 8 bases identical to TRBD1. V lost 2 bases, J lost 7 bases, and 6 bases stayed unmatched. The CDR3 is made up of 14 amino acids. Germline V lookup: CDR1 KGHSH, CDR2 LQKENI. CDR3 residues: CASSPGTGGFEAFF. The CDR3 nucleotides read TGTGCCAGCTCACCAGGGACAGGAGGCTTTGAAGCTTTCTTT.

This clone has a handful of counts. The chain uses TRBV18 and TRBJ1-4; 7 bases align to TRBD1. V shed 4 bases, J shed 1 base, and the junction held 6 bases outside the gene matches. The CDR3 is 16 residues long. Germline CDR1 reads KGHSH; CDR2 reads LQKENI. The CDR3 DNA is TGTGCCAGCTCACGCGTTAGGGGGCAAACTAATGAAAAACTGTTTTTT. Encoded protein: CASSRVRGQTNEKLFF. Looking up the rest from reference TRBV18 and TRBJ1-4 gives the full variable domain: NAGVMQNPRHLVRRRGQEARLRCSPMKGHSHVYWYRQLPEEGLKFMVYLQKENIIDESGMPKERFSAEFPKEGPSILRIQQVVRGDSAAYFCASSRVRGQTNEKLFFGSGTQLSVL.

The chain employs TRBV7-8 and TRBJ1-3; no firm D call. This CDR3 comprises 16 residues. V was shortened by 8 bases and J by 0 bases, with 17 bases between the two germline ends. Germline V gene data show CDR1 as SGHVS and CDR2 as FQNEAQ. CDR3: CASGDGPMSSGNTIYF. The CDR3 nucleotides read TGTGCCAGCGGAGACGGCCCGATGAGCTCTGGAAACACCATATATTTT.

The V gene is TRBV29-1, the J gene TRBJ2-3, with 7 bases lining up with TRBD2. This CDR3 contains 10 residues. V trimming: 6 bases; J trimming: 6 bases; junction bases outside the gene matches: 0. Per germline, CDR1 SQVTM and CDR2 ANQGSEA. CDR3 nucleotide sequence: TGCAGCGTCGGGGGGGATACGCAGTATTTT. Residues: CSVGGDTQYF.